This TCR beta chain was retrieved from a study of response to subunit inactivated influenza vaccine. Study-level results: Authors suggested each seasonal influenza vaccination recruits few new T cells.

TCRdb recomputed calls from the RT-PCR reads with MiXCR, one row per CDR3 protein. Found here are hundreds of thousands of distinct CDR3 sequences, around 16% of them singletons; the top ten hold about 9.9%. This CDR3 is built from 15 residues. Germline V CDR1 and CDR2: SGHTA, FQGNSA. V was clipped by 2 bases and J by 5 bases, with 15 bases between them. This clonotype was counted a few times. Its antigen is undetermined. The source was PBMCs from blood, collected 11 to 12 days after vaccination. J is TRBJ2-5 and V is TRBV7-2; perhaps D is TRBD1 or TRBD2 (5 bases each). This receptor was identified in a man over 45 who received an inactivated influenza vaccine. The CDR3 nucleotides read TGTGCCAGCAGCTTAAGAGGGGCCGGCATGGAGACCCAGTACTTC. It codes for CASSLRGAGMETQYF.